A single sample gave rise to the 26 T cell receptor beta chains below, sequenced in a study of T-cell reconstitution after alpha-beta-depleted transplantation in children listed by TCRdb under 2016. Receptor libraries were prepared by PCR. Reads for this sample came from an Illumina HiSeq 2500. TCR libraries were prepared with molecular barcoding, using unique molecular identifiers to normalize TCRbeta repertoire quantification. TCRdb reran the public reads through fastp at Q25 and MiXCR, keeping productive beta chains. Rows merge per CDR3 protein into single entries with the most common DNA and genes. This sample gives approximately 240,000 distinct CDR3 sequences in total; under 9.5% of them show up just once. In total, the top ten clones hold approximately 5.9% of the sample. This specimen consisted of PBMCs from the stem cell graft donor, obtained from the stem cell graft. The source is a human donor who donated a stem cell graft to a child with acute lymphoblastic leukemia.

V usage is TRBV19 and J usage is TRBJ1-3; no reliable D call. The V end was cut by 5 bases, the J end by 0 bases, with 14 bases between. Germline V gene sequence: CDR1 LNHDA, CDR2 SQIVND (reference sequence). This CDR3 is built from 16 residues. The CDR3 loop reads CASSLWTASSGNTIYF. In DNA form, the CDR3 reads TGTGCCAGTAGTCTTTGGACGGCCTCCTCTGGAAACACCATATATTTT.

V is TRBV3-1 and J is TRBJ2-7, with D unclear. This CDR3 region has 13 residues. Per the germline V gene, CDR1 is LGHDT and CDR2 is YNNKEL (reference sequence). Trimming shortened V by 5 bases and J by 3 bases, and 11 bases separated the two germline ends. This CDR3 reads CASSSRVRYEQYF. The CDR3 DNA reads as TGTGCCAGCAGCTCCCGGGTCCGCTACGAGCAGTACTTC.

This clonotype was counted many times. The chain couples TRBV4-1 to TRBJ2-5; D unresolved. The germline V gene has CDR1 MGHRA and CDR2 YSYEKL. Trimming stripped 1 base from V and 2 bases from J, with 23 bases between. The CDR3 contains 19 residues. The CDR3 region is CASSQVGSRRTAGQETQYF. The CDR3, as DNA: TGCGCCAGCAGCCAAGTTGGTTCTCGGCGTACAGCCGGACAAGAGACCCAGTACTTC.

This clonotype was recorded at least ten times. This chain's CDR3 is CASSLTGGVTEAFF. CDR3 DNA: TGTGCCAGCAGCCTGACAGGGGGGGTAACTGAAGCTTTCTTT. The J gene is TRBJ1-1, the V gene TRBV14, with 9 positions matching TRBD1. V shed 4 bases and J 5 bases; nucleotides not matched to a gene: 5. CDR3 length equals 14 residues. Germline V gene sequence: CDR1 SGHDN, CDR2 FVKESK.

V is TRBV20-1 and J is TRBJ1-1, with TRBD1 matching 9 bases. V lost 1 base, J lost 0 bases, and 6 bases stayed unmatched. The CDR3 spans 16 residues. CDR1 is DFQATT, CDR2 SNEGSKA, per germline (reference sequence). CDR3 amino acids: CSARGTGGRMNTEAFF. In DNA form, the CDR3 reads TGCAGTGCTAGAGGTACAGGGGGCAGGATGAACACTGAAGCTTTCTTT.

The chain combines TRBV27 with TRBJ1-5; D might be TRBD1 (6 bases). Per the germline V gene, CDR1 is MNHEY and CDR2 is SMNVEV (reference sequence). The germline V and J ends were trimmed by 3 bases and 1 base, with 16 bases remaining between them. CDR3 length: 17 residues. The CDR3, as DNA: TGTGCCAGCAGTTTTTTTCGAGGGGGGCAAAGCAATCAGCCCCAGCATTTT. The encoded protein is CASSFFRGGQSNQPQHF.

The table lists this clonotype with a few counts. The CDR3 DNA is TGTGCCAGCAGCTACGACCTCCAGGGTAAGACTGAAGCTTTCTTT. It encodes CASSYDLQGKTEAFF. This sequence joins TRBV27 and TRBJ1-1; D may be TRBD1 (5 bases). Germline V gives CDR1 MNHEY, CDR2 SMNVEV (reference sequence). CDR3 length: 15 residues. Trimming stripped 6 bases from V and 5 bases from J, with 19 bases between.

This clonotype came up a few times. The V and J genes are TRBV20-1 and TRBJ2-2; D not certain. V was shortened by 0 bases and J by 2 bases, with 19 bases between the two germline ends. Germline values: CDR1 DFQATT, CDR2 SNEGSKA (reference sequence). The CDR3 is made up of 18 amino acids. The CDR3 coding sequence is TGCAGTGCTAGAGATGACGATTCGTTAGCCCCCAACACCGGGGAGCTGTTTTTT. As protein: CSARDDDSLAPNTGELFF.

This clonotype was recorded many times. The J gene is TRBJ1-1, the V gene TRBV7-9, with TRBD1 identical over 9 bases. This CDR3 is 14 amino acids long. V was pared by 4 bases and J by 5 bases, with 5 bases of the junction left unmatched. From germline, CDR1 is SEHNR and CDR2 FQNEAQ (reference sequence). The CDR3 reads CASSSGTGWTEAFF. In DNA form, the CDR3 reads TGTGCCAGCAGCTCAGGGACAGGGTGGACTGAAGCTTTCTTT.

This clonotype was found a few times. The rearrangement links TRBV27 to TRBJ2-5, with D unresolved. The CDR3 runs to 13 residues. With 10 bases removed from V and 0 bases from J, the gap between germline ends came to 12 bases. CDR1 and CDR2 from the germline V gene are MNHEY and SMNVEV (reference sequence). CDR3 nucleotides: TGTGCCAACCCCAACGGTAACCAAGAGACCCAGTACTTC. This sequence encodes CANPNGNQETQYF.

This clonotype was seen ten or more times. The chain uses TRBV12-3 or TRBV12-4 and TRBJ2-3, with D unclear. The CDR3 is 13 residues long. Trimming cost V 6 bases and J 2 bases, with 9 bases left between them. The CDR3 region has the DNA TGTGCCAGCAGCGGTCTGTACACAGATACGCAGTATTTT. Its protein product is CASSGLYTDTQYF.

This clonotype occurred many times. The V and J genes are TRBV20-1 and TRBJ1-2; 11 bases agree with TRBD1. CDR1 is DFQATT and CDR2 is SNEGSKA in the germline V gene (reference sequence). With 5 bases clipped from V and 7 bases from J, the junction kept 6 bases outside the gene matches. This CDR3 has 13 residues. The CDR3 nucleotides are TGCAGTGCTCCAGGACAGGGGGCGTCTGGCTACACCTTC. This encodes CSAPGQGASGYTF.

This clonotype has at least ten counts. V gene TRBV6-5 combines with J gene TRBJ2-3; tentatively, D is TRBD2 (7 bases). This CDR3 is 15 amino acids long. V was shortened by 6 bases and J by 2 bases, with 15 bases between the two germline ends. The germline gives CDR1 MNHEY, CDR2 SVGAGI. In DNA, the CDR3 is TGTGCCAGCAGCAGCTGGGGGGGGCACACAGATACGCAGTATTTT. It codes for CASSSWGGHTDTQYF.

V gene TRBV20-1 combines with J gene TRBJ2-7; D is unclear. Trimming shortened V by 7 bases and J by 0 bases, and 13 bases separated the two germline ends. CDR3 length: 13 amino acids. Germline values: CDR1 DFQATT, CDR2 SNEGSKA (reference sequence). The chain's CDR3 is CSGTDSFSYEQYF. In DNA, the CDR3 is TGCAGTGGGACGGATTCCTTCTCCTACGAGCAGTACTTC.

The chain recombines TRBV20-1 with TRBJ1-1; 9 bases are a match to TRBD1. V lost 3 bases, J lost 7 bases, and 12 bases stayed unmatched. CDR1 DFQATT and CDR2 SNEGSKA come from the germline V gene (reference sequence). This CDR3 comprises 15 residues. The CDR3 region is CSASGMNRGRGEAFF. The CDR3 DNA reads TGCAGTGCTAGTGGGATGAACAGGGGGCGAGGTGAAGCTTTCTTT.

This clonotype was seen repeatedly, ten times or more. The chain couples TRBV12-3 or TRBV12-4 to TRBJ2-7; possibly TRBD2 for D (6 bases). This CDR3 contains 16 residues. Trimming pared 6 bases from V and 0 bases from J, leaving 18 bases between. The CDR3 loop is CASSRGFGGNSYEQYF. DNA for the CDR3: TGTGCCAGCAGCCGGGGGTTTGGAGGGAACTCCTACGAGCAGTACTTC.

This clonotype was detected many times. The chain is built from TRBV5-1 and TRBJ1-2; 12 bases line up with TRBD1. This CDR3 region has 17 residues. The ends lost 4 bases at V and 4 bases at J; junction bases unmatched: 11. CDR1 is SGHRS, CDR2 YFSETQ, per germline. CDR3 nucleotides: TGCGCCAGCAGCCTGCCGGGACAGGGGGCTCATGGCTATGGCTACACCTTC. Protein sequence: CASSLPGQGAHGYGYTF.

This clonotype was seen a handful of times. The rearrangement joins TRBV7-8 to TRBJ2-7, with D unclear. CDR1 is SGHVS, CDR2 FQNEAQ, per germline. CDR3 size: 14 residues. Trimming left V 5 bases short and J 3 bases short, with 14 bases between. Here the CDR3 DNA reads TGTGCCAGCAGCCTCATTGACAATGTCTACGAGCAGTACTTC. Translated, it gives CASSLIDNVYEQYF. The whole variable domain, filled in from reference TRBV7-8 and TRBJ2-7, reads GAGVSQSPRYKVAKRGQDVALRCDPISGHVSLFWYQQALGQGPEFLTYFQNEAQLDKSGLPSDRFFAERPEGSVSTLKIQRTQQEDSAVYLCASSLIDNVYEQYFGPGTRLTVT.

This clonotype was found many times. The V and J genes are TRBV4-2 and TRBJ2-3, with 7 bases identical to TRBD1. V shed 0 bases, J shed 1 base, and the junction held 1 base outside the gene matches. The CDR3 covers 15 residues. Germline CDR1 LGHNA, CDR2 YNFKEQ. The CDR3 DNA is TGTGCCAGCAGCCAAGAAGGGACAGGCACAGATACGCAGTATTTT. This gives the protein CASSQEGTGTDTQYF.

At least ten counts were recorded for this clonotype. The chain couples TRBV2 to TRBJ2-3; 7 nucleotides agree with TRBD2. The CDR3 spans 10 residues. Per the germline V gene, CDR1 is SNHLY and CDR2 is FYNNEI. Trimming at V came to 10 bases and at J to 11 bases, leaving 6 bases not matched to a gene. In DNA form, the CDR3 reads TGTGCCATTACGGGACTACAGCAGTATTTT. This codes for CAITGLQQYF.

CDR3 loop: CASSLDLGAGPEQYF. Written as DNA, the CDR3 is TGTGCCAGCAGCTTAGATTTGGGGGCAGGGCCCGAGCAGTACTTC. V usage is TRBV7-2 and J usage is TRBJ2-7, with D possibly TRBD1 on 6 matching bases. Germline loops: CDR1 SGHTA, CDR2 FQGNSA. Trimming cost V 1 base and J 6 bases, with 16 bases left between them. This CDR3 spans 15 amino acids.

At least ten counts were recorded for this clonotype. The J gene is TRBJ1-3, the V gene TRBV19; the D is unclear. Germline V lookup: CDR1 LNHDA, CDR2 SQIVND (reference sequence). The CDR3 runs to 16 residues. V dropped 3 bases and J dropped 0 bases, with 12 bases sitting between them. CDR3 sequence (DNA): TGTGCCAGTAGTATCTACAGCTTGAACTCTGGAAACACCATATATTTT. Translation gives CASSIYSLNSGNTIYF.

This clonotype was seen a handful of times. This rearrangement joins TRBV6-5 to TRBJ2-2; TRBD1 is a possible D gene (5 bases). This CDR3 region has 14 residues. CDR1 is MNHEY, CDR2 SVGAGI, per germline. V was cut by 2 bases and J by 7 bases, with 11 bases left in between. Written as DNA, the CDR3 is TGTGCCAGCAGTTACCCAGGGTTTGACGGGGAGCTGTTTTTT. This codes for CASSYPGFDGELFF.

This clonotype occurred a few times. CDR3 sequence (DNA): TGCGCCAGCCAAGGACTAGCGGGGGCCTCCTACAATGAGCAGTTCTTC. Protein sequence: CASQGLAGASYNEQFF. The chain recombines TRBV5-1 with TRBJ2-1, with 13 bases lining up with TRBD2. The CDR3 is 16 residues long. Germline V gene data show CDR1 as SGHRS and CDR2 as YFSETQ. V was clipped by 7 bases and J by 0 bases; unmatched bases: 4. The whole variable domain, remainder taken from reference TRBV5-1 and TRBJ2-1, is KAGVTQTPRYLIKTRGQQVTLSCSPISGHRSVSWYQQTPGQGLQFLFEYFSETQRNKGNFPGRFSGRQFSNSRSEMNVSTLELGDSALYLCASQGLAGASYNEQFFGPGTRLTVL.

This clonotype was seen more than once but under ten times. V and J are TRBV6-2 or TRBV6-3 and TRBJ1-5; tentatively, D is TRBD1 (5 bases). CDR1 is MNHEY, CDR2 SVGEGT, per germline. The CDR3 is 14 amino acids. V lost 7 bases, J lost 3 bases, and 13 bases lay in between. CDR3 sequence: CASNPIQDNQPQHF. As DNA, the CDR3 is TGTGCCAGCAACCCGATACAGGACAATCAGCCCCAGCATTTT.

This clonotype has a handful of counts. The chain is built from TRBV4-2 and TRBJ1-2; TRBD1 matches at 7 bases. The CDR3 has 13 amino acids. The germline V gene encodes CDR1 LGHNA and CDR2 YNFKEQ. V gave up 9 bases and J gave up 5 bases; unmatched junction bases: 9. The CDR3 loop is CASASEGAYGYTF. CDR3 sequence (DNA): TGTGCCAGTGCCTCTGAGGGGGCGTATGGCTACACCTTC.